The sequence of this T cell receptor (beta chain) was determined in a study of cytomegalovirus exposure and HLA in healthy donors. Study-wide background: Of some 400 genotyped donors, 65% to 85% clustered with self-reported Caucasian donors.

The germline V and J ends were trimmed by 3 bases and 5 bases, with 13 bases remaining between them. The CDR3 extends over 15 amino acids. Germline CDR1 reads SGHDN; CDR2 reads FVKESK. This clone has ten or more counts. The antigen remains unidentified. The study, taken as a whole, reports: Among TCR beta chains, those listed as cytomegalovirus-associated numbered about 160.

Use of 60 Vbeta and 13 Jbeta primers characterized the PCR. The table came from immunoSEQ multiplex PCR; TCRdb's copy has only in-frame clones and leaves some out. The profile shows nearly 110,000 clones, around 75% of them singletons. The material sequenced was PBMCs. The V gene is TRBV14, the J gene TRBJ1-4; weak D call: TRBD1 (5 bases). This clonotype was obtained from a male donor in good health and CMV-seropositive. This chain's CDR3 is CASSHAGLANEKLFF. CDR3 nucleotides: TGTGCCAGCAGCCACGCGGGACTGGCGAATGAAAAACTGTTTTTT.